These T cell receptor beta chains were read from a single sample in a study of cytomegalovirus exposure and HLA in healthy donors. Only in-frame clones appear in the TCRdb table, and some are missing; sequencing was by immunoSEQ multiplex PCR. The top ten clones hold about 5% of a sample with around 100,000 clones, around 85% of them seen once. Sequencing input: PBMCs. The source of these receptors is a man in his forties or fifties in good health and CMV-seropositive. The CDR3 runs from the conserved cysteine through the conserved F or W. D genes are given only for firm matches. Where a row states a size, it is once, few, many or the class of an expanded clone; other rows omit it.

d_call j_call clone_size v_call cdr3_aa cdr3_nt
TRBD1 TRBJ2-1 - TRBV7-3 CASSQDRGSYNEQFF TGTGCCAGCAGCCAAGACAGGGGATCCTACAATGAGCAGTTCTTC
- TRBJ2-3 - TRBV5-8 CASSLGGSSTDTQYF TGTGCCAGCAGCTTGGGAGGGTCTAGCACAGATACGCAGTATTTT
TRBD1 TRBJ2-7 once TRBV5-1 CASSLTGTGDEQYF TGCGCCAGCAGCCTAACCGGGACAGGTGACGAGCAGTACTTC
- TRBJ1-1 - TRBV7-2 CASSLGLMEAFF TGTGCCAGCAGCTTAGGACTAATGGAAGCTTTCTTT
TRBD2 TRBJ2-2 - TRBV4-1 CASSLELAGGPRTGELFF TGCGCCAGCAGCCTCGAACTAGCGGGGGGGCCGAGAACCGGGGAGCTGTTTTTT
TRBD1 TRBJ1-2 - TRBV11-2 CASSTQTGGRGGYTF TGTGCCAGCAGCACTCAAACAGGGGGTAGGGGTGGCTACACCTTC
- TRBJ2-2 - TRBV6-1 CASSERVGARGHTGELFF TGTGCCAGCAGTGAACGGGTAGGGGCCAGGGGCCACACCGGGGAGCTGTTTTTT
- TRBJ1-1 - TRBV5-1 CASSLAGGNTEAFF TGCGCCAGCAGCTTGGCCGGGGGGAACACTGAAGCTTTCTTT
TRBD1 TRBJ1-1 few TRBV11-2 CASSLTDRGTEAFF TGTGCCAGCAGCTTAACCGACAGGGGGACTGAAGCTTTCTTT
TRBD2 TRBJ2-3 - TRBV11-3 CASSNTGTRIDTQYF TGTGCCAGCAGCAATACCGGGACTAGGATAGATACGCAGTATTTT
- TRBJ2-4 - TRBV5-1 CASSPNGRVLAKNIQYF TGCGCCAGCAGTCCGAATGGCCGGGTGTTAGCCAAAAACATTCAGTACTTC
TRBD1 TRBJ1-2 - TRBV5-1 CASSLGQEDYGYTF TGCGCCAGCAGCTTAGGACAGGAGGACTATGGCTACACCTTC
- TRBJ2-7 - TRBV23-1 CASRTGVAGPYEQYF TGCGCCAGCAGGACCGGTGTGGCAGGGCCTTACGAGCAGTACTTC
- TRBJ1-4 few TRBV19 CASSSPGQDFKTLFF TGTGCCAGTAGCTCACCGGGACAAGACTTTAAAACCCTGTTTTTT
- TRBJ1-1 - TRBV29-1 CSVAMDRLNTEAFF TGCAGCGTTGCTATGGACAGACTGAACACTGAAGCTTTCTTT
TRBD1 TRBJ1-2 - TRBV4-1 CASSQGDRANYGYTF TGCGCCAGCAGCCAAGGGGACAGGGCGAACTATGGCTACACCTTC
TRBD1 TRBJ1-4 - TRBV27 CASSPFRGLQEKLFF TGTGCCAGCAGTCCTTTCAGGGGGCTTCAGGAAAAACTGTTTTTT
TRBD1 TRBJ1-2 - TRBV5-4 CASSEGQGYGYTF TGTGCCAGCAGCGAGGGACAGGGGTATGGCTACACCTTC
TRBD2 TRBJ2-1 - TRBV27 CASRILAGGSEQFF TGTGCCAGCAGGATACTAGCGGGGGGGAGTGAGCAGTTCTTC
- TRBJ1-5 - TRBV19 CATDNQPQHF TGTGCCACTGACAACCAGCCCCAGCATTTT
- TRBJ2-6 few TRBV29-1 CSVLELRPSGANVLTF TGCAGCGTTCTAGAACTCCGACCCTCTGGGGCCAACGTCCTGACTTTC
- TRBJ1-2 - TRBV6-1 CASSSQSGIAYGYTF TGTGCCAGCAGTTCTCAGTCGGGGATCGCATATGGCTACACCTTC
- TRBJ2-3 few TRBV30 CAWSVRTDTQYF TGTGCCTGGAGTGTCAGAACAGATACGCAGTATTTT
- TRBJ2-2 - TRBV5-6 CASSRRRGVGELFF TGTGCCAGCAGCCGGAGGAGGGGAGTCGGGGAGCTGTTTTTT
- TRBJ1-5 once TRBV18 CASSPSDQPQHF TGTGCCAGCTCACCTTCGGATCAGCCCCAGCATTTT
- TRBJ1-6 - TRBV7-9 CASSEQGPASPLHF TGTGCCAGCAGCGAACAGGGCCCAGCCTCACCCCTCCACTTT
- TRBJ1-2 - TRBV7-6 CASSLGGGSYGYTF TGTGCCAGCAGCTTAGGAGGGGGAAGCTATGGCTACACCTTC
- TRBJ2-3 - TRBV4-1 CASSQVLRGDTQYF TGCGCCAGCAGCCAGGTCTTAAGAGGGGATACGCAGTATTTT
- TRBJ2-6 - TRBV6-1 CASSGHRVANSGANGLTF TGTGCCAGCAGTGGACACAGGGTAGCCAACTCTGGGGCCAACGGCCTGACTTTC
- TRBJ1-1 - TRBV5-1 CASTAGNPNTEAFF TGCGCCAGCACCGCCGGGAACCCAAACACTGAAGCTTTCTTT
TRBD2 TRBJ2-1 - TRBV7-8 CASSLWEGSYNEQFF TGTGCCAGCAGCTTATGGGAGGGTTCGTACAATGAGCAGTTCTTC
TRBD2 TRBJ2-5 - TRBV7-9 CASSLGTSGHQETQYF TGTGCCAGCAGCTTAGGGACTAGCGGGCATCAAGAGACCCAGTACTTC
TRBD1 TRBJ1-6 - TRBV6-4 CASRGTGNSPLHF TGTGCCAGCAGAGGGACAGGGAATTCACCCCTCCACTTT
TRBD1 TRBJ2-7 - TRBV5-6 CASSWTGSYEQYF TGTGCCAGCAGCTGGACAGGGTCCTACGAGCAGTACTTC
- TRBJ2-6 few TRBV5-4 CASSAQRSGANVLTF TGTGCCAGCAGCGCTCAGAGGTCTGGGGCCAACGTCCTGACTTTC
- TRBJ2-1 once TRBV11-2 CASSLAGGRNEQFF TGTGCCAGCAGCTTAGCAGGTGGCAGAAATGAGCAGTTCTTC
TRBD1 TRBJ2-4 - TRBV15 CATSGQSAKNIQYF TGTGCCACCTCGGGACAGTCGGCCAAAAACATTCAGTACTTC
TRBD1 TRBJ1-6 - TRBV5-4 CASSSRDRGPPLHF TGTGCCAGCAGCTCTAGGGACAGGGGCCCACCCCTCCACTTT
- TRBJ2-7 - TRBV7-3 CASSRDTSSYEQYF TGTGCCAGCAGCCGGGACACAAGCTCCTACGAGCAGTACTTC
- TRBJ1-1 - TRBV5-1 CASSPRGGGNTEAFF TGCGCCAGCAGTCCCAGAGGCGGGGGGAACACTGAAGCTTTCTTT
- TRBJ1-1 - TRBV7-9 CASSFNAEAFF TGTGCCAGCAGCTTCAATGCTGAAGCTTTCTTT
TRBD1 TRBJ2-7 - TRBV6-1 CASRRGTGDTYEQYF TGTGCCAGCAGGAGAGGGACAGGCGATACCTACGAGCAGTACTTC
TRBD2 TRBJ2-7 - TRBV11-1 CASSSWTSGVYEQYF TGTGCCAGCAGCTCATGGACTAGCGGGGTCTACGAGCAGTACTTC
TRBD1 TRBJ1-1 - TRBV5-1 CASSREGASGTEAFF TGCGCCAGCAGCCGAGAGGGGGCCTCAGGAACTGAAGCTTTCTTT
TRBD1 TRBJ2-5 - TRBV6-1 CASTPTGETQYF TGTGCCAGCACCCCGACAGGGGAGACCCAGTACTTC
TRBD1 TRBJ1-2 - TRBV9 CASNRGQTYGYTF TGTGCCAGCAACAGGGGACAGACCTATGGCTACACCTTC
TRBD2 TRBJ2-5 - TRBV18 CASSRLAGTEETQYF TGTGCCAGCTCACGACTAGCGGGCACCGAAGAGACCCAGTACTTC
- TRBJ2-7 - TRBV6-5 CASSGVLQSGEQYF TGTGCCAGCAGTGGAGTACTCCAATCGGGGGAGCAGTACTTC
TRBD2 TRBJ2-1 few TRBV28 CASSPPGTSGSIEQFF TGTGCCAGCAGTCCGCCCGGGACTAGCGGGAGTATTGAGCAGTTCTTC
- TRBJ2-2 - TRBV6-1 CASPQINTGELFF TGTGCCAGTCCCCAGATTAACACCGGGGAGCTGTTTTTT
- TRBJ2-1 - TRBV2 CASSPGTLTYNEQFF TGTGCCAGCAGTCCCGGGACACTTACCTACAATGAGCAGTTCTTC
TRBD2 TRBJ2-3 few TRBV7-8 CASSLASGRAADTQYF TGTGCCAGCAGCTTAGCAAGCGGGAGGGCCGCGGATACGCAGTATTTT
- TRBJ1-2 - TRBV9 CASSGLNYGYTF TGTGCCAGCAGCGGCCTTAACTACGGCTACACCTTC
- TRBJ1-5 - TRBV10-3 CAISELGRDQPQHF TGTGCCATCAGTGAATTGGGGAGGGATCAGCCCCAGCATTTT
- TRBJ1-2 few TRBV6-5 CASSYQAGALYGYTF TGTGCCAGCAGTTACCAGGCAGGGGCCCTCTATGGCTACACCTTC